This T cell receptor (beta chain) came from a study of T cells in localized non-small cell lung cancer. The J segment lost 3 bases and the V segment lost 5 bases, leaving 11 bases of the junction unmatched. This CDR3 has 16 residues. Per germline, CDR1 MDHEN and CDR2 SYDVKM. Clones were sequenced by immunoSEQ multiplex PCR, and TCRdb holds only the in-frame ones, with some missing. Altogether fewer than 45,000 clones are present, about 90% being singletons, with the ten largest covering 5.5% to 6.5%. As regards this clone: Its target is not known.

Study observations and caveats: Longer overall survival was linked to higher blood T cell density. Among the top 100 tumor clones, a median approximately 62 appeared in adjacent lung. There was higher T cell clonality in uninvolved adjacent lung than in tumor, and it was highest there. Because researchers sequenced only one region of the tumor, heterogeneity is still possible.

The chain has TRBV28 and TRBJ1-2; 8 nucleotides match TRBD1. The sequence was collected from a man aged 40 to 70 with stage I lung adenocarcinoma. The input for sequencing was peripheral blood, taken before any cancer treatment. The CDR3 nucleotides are TGTGCCAGCAGTATACAGGGGGTGTGGGGAGACTATGGCTACACCTTC. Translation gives CASSIQGVWGDYGYTF.